This section outlines one T cell receptor beta chain sequence together with its context. V was pared by 3 bases and J by 1 base, with 7 bases between. CDR1 and CDR2 (germline): SQVTM, ANQGSEA. The CDR3 has 13 residues. Original methodology: Nucleated cell number was recorded as an estimate derived from reference gene primer amplification. Clones were sequenced by immunoSEQ multiplex PCR, and TCRdb holds only the in-frame ones, with some missing. The D gene and trimming were derived from the DNA, and the V and J assignments and clone size from that table. The sample contains 55,000 to 85,000 clones, roughly 86% of which appear only once. This entry comes from a study of blood T cell repertoires in COVID-19. Whole-study context: Sites in the United States, Italy and Spain provided acute and convalescent COVID-19 samples. Sources were T cells, B-cell-depleted T cells, or PBMCs; the material itself was cDNA or gDNA.

The sequenced material came from peripheral blood. V is TRBV29-1 and J is TRBJ2-4; no firm D call. The origin of this receptor is a human donor in a cohort sampled during active COVID-19. Here the CDR3 reads CSVDSPAKNIQYF. The CDR3 nucleotides are TGCAGCGTTGACTCTCCTGCCAAAAACATTCAGTACTTC.